A single sample is the source of the 20 T cell receptor beta chains below, sequenced in a study of blood T cell repertoires in COVID-19. Produced via immunoSEQ multiplex PCR; TCRdb's table is partial and in-frame only. Of fewer than 300,000 clones listed, around 88% are singletons. Sequencing was carried out using PBMCs or T cells enriched from blood (not recorded which). All receptors derive from a woman aged 40 to 50 with acute COVID-19.

This clone appeared once. This rearrangement joins TRBV6-2 or TRBV6-3 to TRBJ2-7; the D gene is possibly TRBD2 (6 bases). The CDR3 runs 15 residues. Trimming pared 6 bases from V and 3 bases from J, leaving 18 bases between. Germline values: CDR1 MNHEY, CDR2 SVGEGT. In DNA, the CDR3 is TGTGCCAGCAGCCGGGACTTCGCATCACACTACGAGCAGTACGTC. It specifies CASSRDFASHYEQYV.

V is TRBV9 and J is TRBJ2-1; 8 nucleotides match TRBD2. Trimming at V came to 3 bases and at J to 14 bases, leaving 10 bases not matched to a gene. This CDR3 contains 13 residues. CDR1 is SGDLS and CDR2 is YYNGEE in the germline V gene. CDR3 in amino acids: CASSAWGTSGEFF. The CDR3, as DNA: TGTGCCAGCAGCGCCTGGGGGACTAGTGGTGAGTTCTTC.

The V call is TRBV7-9, the J call TRBJ1-2; TRBD1 agrees at 9 bases. CDR3 length: 14 amino acids. Germline V gives CDR1 SEHNR, CDR2 FQNEAQ (reference sequence). V trimming: 4 bases; J trimming: 7 bases; junction bases outside the gene matches: 7. The CDR3 DNA is TGTGCCAGCAGCTCGGGACAGGGAGTAATTGGCTACACCTTC. Translated, it gives CASSSGQGVIGYTF.

J is TRBJ1-5 and V is TRBV6-5, with 8 positions matching TRBD1. Germline V gene sequence: CDR1 MNHEY, CDR2 SVGAGI. Unmatched junction bases numbered 7, after V lost 8 bases and J lost 4 bases. There are 14 residues in the CDR3. CDR3: CASLRTGLNQPQHF. The CDR3 DNA sequence: TGTGCCAGCCTTAGGACAGGGCTGAATCAGCCCCAGCATTTT.

J is TRBJ1-2 and V is TRBV5-1; TRBD1 agrees at 7 bases. CDR1 and CDR2 from the germline V gene are SGHRS and YFSETQ. Germline trimming cut 4 bases from V and 0 bases from J; bases unmatched to any gene: 6. This CDR3 contains 15 residues. CDR3 residues: CASSPGTAPNYGYTF. CDR3 sequence (DNA): TGCGCCAGCAGCCCCGGGACAGCTCCTAACTATGGCTACACCTTC.

The chain recombines TRBV7-2 with TRBJ2-1, with a tentative D call TRBD2 (6 bases). CDR1 is SGHTA and CDR2 is FQGNSA in the germline V gene. The CDR3 length is 14 residues. Trimming stripped 5 bases from V and 8 bases from J, with 16 bases between. The CDR3 here is CASSPFLATDEQFF. The DNA for the CDR3 is TGTGCCAGCAGCCCATTTCTAGCGACCGATGAGCAGTTCTTC.

J is TRBJ1-2 and V is TRBV14; 7 bases map to TRBD1. V trimming: 4 bases; J trimming: 3 bases; junction bases outside the gene matches: 11. Germline CDR1 and CDR2: SGHDN and FVKESK. There are 16 residues in the CDR3. The CDR3 region is CASSPYPVTGYYGYTF. Here the CDR3 DNA reads TGTGCCAGCAGCCCCTATCCCGTGACAGGGTACTATGGCTACACCTTC.

There are a few counts of this clone. The V and J genes are TRBV19 and TRBJ1-5, with 8 bases fitting TRBD1. This CDR3 has 13 amino acids. Trimming cost V 7 bases and J 6 bases; bases outside gene matches: 5. Germline values: CDR1 LNHDA, CDR2 SQIVND (reference sequence). The CDR3 nucleotides are TGTGCCAGTAAAGACAGGGGAGGTCAGCCCCAGCATTTT. Amino acids: CASKDRGGQPQHF.

The chain uses TRBV5-1 and TRBJ1-2; 10 nucleotides line up with TRBD1. With V trimmed by 0 bases and J by 6 bases, 5 bases remained unmatched. CDR1 is SGHRS and CDR2 is YFSETQ in the germline V gene. The CDR3 sequence is 15 residues long. The CDR3 region has the DNA TGCGCCAGCAGCTTGGTTTCGGACAGGGGGAATGGCTACACCTTC. This codes for CASSLVSDRGNGYTF.

The chain has TRBV5-1 and TRBJ2-7, with TRBD1 identical over 10 bases. Germline lookup yields CDR1 SGHRS and CDR2 YFSETQ. The CDR3 is 18 amino acids. With 3 bases clipped from V and 3 bases from J, the junction kept 15 bases outside the gene matches. The CDR3 spells CASSYSGTGVGGGYEQYV. CDR3 nucleotide sequence: TGCGCCAGCAGCTACTCCGGGACAGGGGTTGGAGGGGGCTACGAGCAGTACGTC.

A few counts support this clone. The chain is built from TRBV15 and TRBJ1-2; D remains unclear. CDR3 size: 14 residues. V was shortened by 3 bases and J by 1 base, with 9 bases between the two germline ends. Germline-derived CDR1 and CDR2 are LNHNV and YYDKDF (reference sequence). For the CDR3, the DNA is TGTGCCACCAGCAGGTCGCGAGGTAACTATGGCTACACCTTC. This sequence encodes CATSRSRGNYGYTF.

The chain has TRBV19 and TRBJ2-7; possible D gene TRBD2, 6 bases. CDR1 and CDR2 from the germline V gene are LNHDA and SQIVND (reference sequence). Trimming pared 9 bases from V and 3 bases from J, leaving 12 bases between. This CDR3 is built from 12 residues. The CDR3: CASRDSNYEQYV. The CDR3 DNA is TGTGCCAGCCGGGACTCAAACTACGAGCAGTACGTC.

The V call is TRBV28, the J call TRBJ2-1; 9 bases are shared with TRBD2. Trimming at V came to 7 bases and at J to 0 bases, leaving 13 bases not matched to a gene. Germline CDR1 and CDR2: MDHEN and SYDVKM. The CDR3 has 18 amino acids. CDR3 protein: CASKAGTSSLGSYNEQFF. As DNA, the CDR3 is TGTGCCAGCAAAGCCGGGACTAGCAGTCTCGGCTCCTACAATGAGCAGTTCTTC.

This clone was detected once. CDR3 protein: CASSPGVETMNTEAFF. The CDR3 bases are TGTGCCAGCAGCCCTGGAGTAGAGACCATGAACACTGAAGCTTTCTTT. The chain is built from TRBV5-8 and TRBJ1-1; D ambiguous. V lost 4 bases to trimming and J lost 0 bases, with 16 bases between them. Germline V lookup: CDR1 SGHTS, CDR2 YDEGEE. The CDR3 extends over 16 amino acids.

In regard to this clone: Other DNA sequences within the sample encode an identical CDR3. J is TRBJ1-3 and V is TRBV7-2; D possibly corresponds to TRBD1 (6 bases). Germline loops: CDR1 SGHTA, CDR2 FQGNSA. The V gene lost 5 bases and the J gene lost 1 base, with 6 bases spanning the gap. The CDR3 totals 13 residues. Here the CDR3 DNA reads TGTGCCAGCAGCACAGGGTCTGGAAACACCATATATTTT. As protein: CASSTGSGNTIYF.

The J gene is TRBJ2-4, the V gene TRBV27; D is perhaps TRBD2 (6 bases). The CDR3 runs to 15 residues. Germline loops: CDR1 MNHEY, CDR2 SMNVEV (reference sequence). V dropped 5 bases and J dropped 3 bases, with 14 bases sitting between them. The CDR3 sequence: CASSPSMGGKNIQYF. Written as DNA, the CDR3 is TGTGCCAGCAGTCCCTCGATGGGGGGCAAAAACATTCAGTACTTC.

The rearrangement joins TRBV30 to TRBJ1-4; 7 bases align to TRBD1. The CDR3 runs 13 residues. Germline CDR1 GTSNPN, CDR2 SVGIG (reference sequence). J lost 10 bases, V lost 1 base, and 6 bases had no gene match. CDR3 DNA: TGTGCCTGGAGTGGAGGGGGCGAGGGAAAACTGTTTTTT. Protein product: CAWSGGGEGKLFF.

Written as DNA, the CDR3 is TGTGCCAGCAGTGAAAGGTCAGAGGATCAGCCCCAGCATTTT. It is translated as CASSERSEDQPQHF. The chain carries TRBV2 and TRBJ1-5; D remains ambiguous. Trimming pared 2 bases from V and 5 bases from J, leaving 10 bases between. The germline CDR1 and CDR2 sequences are SNHLY and FYNNEI. The CDR3 covers 14 residues. The full variable domain, rest sourced from reference TRBV2 and TRBJ1-5, is EPEVTQTPSHQVTQMGQEVILRCVPISNHLYFYWYRQILGQKVEFLVSFYNNEISEKSEIFDDQFSVERPDGSNFTLKIRSTKLEDSAMYFCASSERSEDQPQHFGDGTRLSIL.

The V and J genes are TRBV28 and TRBJ1-5; D may be TRBD1 (6 bases). Germline loops: CDR1 MDHEN, CDR2 SYDVKM. The CDR3 has 17 residues. V lost 6 bases to trimming and J lost 0 bases, with 18 bases between them. CDR3 nucleotide sequence: TGTGCCAGCAGCCAAGGACAGATAGACTATAGCAATCAGCCCCAGCATTTT. This translates into CASSQGQIDYSNQPQHF.

The chain combines TRBV19 with TRBJ2-5; 9 nucleotides align to TRBD1. V was clipped by 6 bases and J by 2 bases; unmatched bases: 4. This CDR3 has 14 residues. In germline, CDR1 is LNHDA, CDR2 SQIVND (reference sequence). CDR3 nucleotides: TGTGCCAGTAGAGAGGACAGGGGTCAAGAGACCCAGTACTTC. Its protein product is CASREDRGQETQYF. Full variable domain (remainder filled in from reference TRBV19 and TRBJ2-5): DGGITQSPKYLFRKEGQNVTLSCEQNLNHDAMYWYRQDPGQGLRLIYYSQIVNDFQKGDIAEGYSVSREKKESFPLTVTSAQKNPTAFYLCASREDRGQETQYFGPGTRLLVL.